A selection of T cell receptor beta chains follows, all from one sample in a study of cytomegalovirus exposure and HLA in healthy donors. The assay was immunoSEQ multiplex PCR, and TCRdb's table has in-frame clones only and misses some. The table has 200,000 to 250,000 clones, over 80% seen once; the top ten hold over 12%. What was sequenced was PBMCs. The receptors stem from a woman aged 25 to 39 in good health and CMV-seropositive. Each CDR3 is given with its conserved first and last residue. Fields, in order: J gene, V gene, clone size, D gene, CDR3 DNA, CDR3 protein. The D gene is left open where the match is weak. Clone size appears in some rows only: once, few, many, or a class for an expanded clone.

TRBJ2-3 TRBV5-1 NA NA TGCGCCAGCAGCTCGACTAGTACCTCAGATACGCAGTATTTT CASSSTSTSDTQYF
TRBJ2-3 TRBV29-1 few NA TGCAGCGTCCCCCTAGAGTCTAGCACAGATACGCAGTATTTT CSVPLESSTDTQYF
TRBJ1-1 TRBV29-1 NA NA TGCAGCGTTGCGCGGAACACTGAAGCTTTCTTT CSVARNTEAFF
TRBJ2-7 TRBV9 NA NA TGTGCCAGCGGGAGTAGCTACGAGCAGTACTTC CASGSSYEQYF
TRBJ2-3 TRBV7-9 NA NA TGTGCCAGCAGCTCGAGAGTATTAGTAGATACGCAGTATTTT CASSSRVLVDTQYF
TRBJ1-3 TRBV30 once TRBD1 TGTGCCTGGAGCGCAGACAGGGTGTGGGGAAACACCATATATTTT CAWSADRVWGNTIYF
TRBJ2-1 TRBV27 NA TRBD2 TGTGCCAGCAGTTTAAGGCCCGGATTCCTAGCGGGAGCATCGAGTACTTTCGATGAGCAGTTCTTC CASSLRPGFLAGASSTFDEQFF
TRBJ2-3 TRBV9 NA NA TGTGCCAGCGGGGGGGATACGCAGTATTTT CASGGDTQYF
TRBJ2-7 TRBV28 NA NA TGTGCCAGCACTCCGGACACCAAGGAGTACTTC CASTPDTKEYF
TRBJ2-7 TRBV5-4 few NA TGTGCCAGCAGCTTGCAAACCCAGGGTATCTACGAGCAGTACTTC CASSLQTQGIYEQYF
TRBJ1-2 TRBV28 NA NA TGTGCCAGCAGCCTCCAGGGGTTAGGCTACACCTTC CASSLQGLGYTF
TRBJ2-7 TRBV5-4 NA TRBD1 TGTGCCAGCAGCTTGGCCGGGACAGGGGCCGAGCAGTACTTC CASSLAGTGAEQYF
TRBJ1-2 TRBV19 NA NA TGTGCCAGTGGGGACGGGACGGTATACGACTACACCTTC CASGDGTVYDYTF
TRBJ2-1 TRBV7-9 NA NA TGTGCCAGCAGGCCCTACAATGAGCAGTTCTTC CASRPYNEQFF
TRBJ2-1 TRBV29-1 NA NA TGCAGCGTTGAAGATCCCCGGGAGCTGTTCTACAATGAGCAGTTCTTC CSVEDPRELFYNEQFF
TRBJ1-2 TRBV7-8 NA NA TGTGCCAGCAGCTTAGGGGGGAGTTTCTATGGCTACACCTTC CASSLGGSFYGYTF
TRBJ1-5 TRBV30 NA TRBD1 TGTGCCTGGAGTCAGGGGGGCAATCAGCCCCAGCATTTT CAWSQGGNQPQHF
TRBJ1-2 TRBV19 NA NA TGTGCCAGTAGTATGAGGGAGGTACCTAACTATGGCTACACCTTC CASSMREVPNYGYTF
TRBJ2-7 TRBV7-8 many NA TGTGCCAGCAGTTTTGGGACTAGTCAGGGGGTAGAGCAGTACTTC CASSFGTSQGVEQYF
TRBJ2-7 TRBV18 NA TRBD1 TGTGCCAGCTCACCTTGGACAGGGCCGTACTTC CASSPWTGPYF
TRBJ2-7 TRBV10-3 once TRBD1 TGTGCCATCAGTCGGGACAGGGATTACGAGCAGTACTTC CAISRDRDYEQYF
TRBJ2-1 TRBV11-3 NA TRBD2 TGTGCCAGCTACGCCGGGACTAGCGATTACAATGAGCAGTTCTTC CASYAGTSDYNEQFF
TRBJ1-5 TRBV5-1 NA NA TGCGCCAGCAGCTTGGCGGGTTATAGCAATCAGCCCCAGCATTTT CASSLAGYSNQPQHF
TRBJ2-7 TRBV27 NA NA TGTGCCAGCAGTTTGCGTGGAGCTTACGAGCAGTACTTC CASSLRGAYEQYF